One T cell receptor (beta chain) is described in this entry. Its antigen is not known. Each sorted subset replicate got 200 ng genomic DNA, roughly 33,000 genomes. Profiling relied on immunoSEQ multiplex PCR, and the TCRdb table lists in-frame clones only, not all of them. The profile shows hundreds of thousands of clones, 90% to 96% of them singletons. The data belong to a study of shared clonotypes between healthy human individuals. The wider study: Per donor, three plates held CD4 naive cells, three held CD4 memory, two held CD8 naive and one held CD8 memory.

CDR3 size: 15 residues. The ends lost 0 bases at V and 5 bases at J; junction bases unmatched: 6. Per the germline V gene, CDR1 is GTSNPN and CDR2 is SVGIG (reference sequence). The study's findings and limits: Naive subsets tended to show greater estimated richness than memory subsets.

Caucasian adults living in Nashville, Tennessee, provided all samples. Sequencing was done on a sample of naive CD4+ T cells sorted from blood. Subset of the sample: CD45RA+ positively selected. The rearrangement joins TRBV30 to TRBJ1-4; TRBD1 aligns across 7 bases. The sequence derives from a woman between 25 and 40 years old in good health. CDR3 in DNA: TGTGCCTGGAGTGTCAGGGGGAGGGGAAATGAAAAACTGTTTTTT. Encoded protein: CAWSVRGRGNEKLFF. Filled out from reference TRBV30 and TRBJ1-4, the complete variable domain reads SQTIHQWPATLVQPVGSPLSLECTVEGTSNPNLYWYRQAAGRGLQLLFYSVGIGQISSEVPQNLSASRPQDRQFILSSKKLLLSDSGFYLCAWSVRGRGNEKLFFGSGTQLSVL.